The 29 T cell receptor beta chains below were found in one sample sequenced in a study of T cell clones after liver transplantation. Measured with immunoSEQ multiplex PCR; TCRdb has only the in-frame clones, and not every one. Among about 72,000 clones, over 85% were seen once, and the ten largest hold less than 3%. The specimen was CD4+ T cells from blood, collected before liver transplant. These receptors were obtained from a human donor who received a liver transplant.

The gene calls are TRBV10-3 and TRBJ1-3; TRBD1 matches at 9 bases. In germline, CDR1 is ENHRY, CDR2 SYGVKD. The CDR3 contains 15 residues. V shed 7 bases and J 2 bases; nucleotides not matched to a gene: 6. The CDR3 is CAIKAGTGTGNTIYF. Written as DNA, the CDR3 is TGTGCCATCAAAGCCGGGACAGGGACTGGAAACACCATATATTTT.

The rearrangement uses TRBV5-1 and TRBJ2-1; tentative D call: TRBD1 (7 bases). The CDR3 contains 15 residues. CDR1 SGHRS and CDR2 YFSETQ come from the germline V gene. V gave up 0 bases and J gave up 6 bases, with 13 bases separating them. The CDR3 DNA reads as TGCGCCAGCAGCTTGGGATACAGGGGAGGCAATGAGCAGTTCTTC. Protein product: CASSLGYRGGNEQFF.

This rearrangement joins TRBV11-2 to TRBJ1-3; D is uncertain. This CDR3 is 15 amino acids long. Trimming shortened V by 1 base and J by 0 bases, and 7 bases separated the two germline ends. Germline values: CDR1 SGHAT, CDR2 FQNNGV. The CDR3 loop is CASSLGAVSGNTIYF. In nucleotides, the CDR3 is TGTGCCAGCAGCTTAGGGGCAGTCTCTGGAAACACCATATATTTT.

The chain links TRBV6-1 to TRBJ2-3; no clear D gene. The germline V gene has CDR1 MNHNS and CDR2 SASEGT. This CDR3 has 13 amino acids. Trimming pared 0 bases from V and 5 bases from J, leaving 6 bases between. As DNA, the CDR3 is TGTGCCAGCAGTGAAGCGCCCGGAGATACGCAGTATTTT. Translation gives CASSEAPGDTQYF.

CDR3 bases: TGTGCCAGCAGCCGGGGAAATAGGGAGACCCAGTACTTC. This codes for CASSRGNRETQYF. V and J are TRBV7-3 and TRBJ2-5; possibly TRBD2 for D (5 bases). CDR3 length: 13 amino acids. CDR1 is SGHTA, CDR2 FQGTGA, per germline. V was cut by 5 bases and J by 5 bases, with 12 bases left in between.

This chain links TRBV7-9 with TRBJ2-3, with 8 bases fitting TRBD1. Germline CDR1 and CDR2: SEHNR and FQNEAQ (reference sequence). V lost 4 bases, J lost 3 bases, and 6 bases stayed unmatched. The CDR3 is made up of 15 amino acids. CDR3: CASSSTRDRTDTQYF. CDR3 nucleotides: TGTGCCAGCAGCTCCACCCGGGACAGGACAGATACGCAGTATTTT.

This chain uses TRBV23-1 with TRBJ2-3; 14 nucleotides match TRBD2. TRBV23-1 is recorded as an ORF, its role being uncertain. With 2 bases clipped from V and 1 base from J, the junction kept 5 bases outside the gene matches. The CDR3 loop spans 18 amino acids. The CDR3 here is CASSQMGTSGSGTDTQYF. DNA of the CDR3: TGCGCCAGCAGTCAAATGGGGACTAGCGGGAGTGGCACAGATACGCAGTATTTT.

This chain connects TRBV5-4 to TRBJ2-7, with D perhaps matching TRBD1 or TRBD2 (5 bases each). Trimming stripped 2 bases from V and 0 bases from J, with 9 bases between. CDR3 length: 14 amino acids. Germline loops: CDR1 SGHNT, CDR2 YYREEE (reference sequence). This chain's CDR3 is CASSLRGTSYEQYF. The CDR3, as DNA: TGTGCCAGCAGCTTACGTGGGACCTCCTACGAGCAGTACTTC. Using reference TRBV5-4 and TRBJ2-7 for the parts outside the CDR3, the full variable domain is ETGVTQSPTHLIKTRGQQVTLRCSSQSGHNTVSWYQQALGQGPQFIFQYYREEENGRGNFPPRFSGLQFPNYSSELNVNALELDDSALYLCASSLRGTSYEQYFGPGTRLTVT.

The rearrangement links TRBV11-3 to TRBJ2-5; 7 bases match TRBD2. This CDR3 is 18 amino acids long. V trimming: 3 bases; J trimming: 2 bases; junction bases outside the gene matches: 15. Per the germline V gene, CDR1 is SGHNT and CDR2 is YENEEA. The CDR3 reads CASSFPLTGGGGQETQYF. CDR3 nucleotide sequence: TGTGCCAGCAGCTTTCCACTTACAGGCGGGGGAGGGCAAGAGACCCAGTACTTC.

Comments on this clone: Distinct nucleotide sequences in the sample also encode this CDR3. The J gene is TRBJ2-5, the V gene TRBV5-1, with 7 bases that match TRBD1. Germline trimming cut 0 bases from V and 5 bases from J; bases unmatched to any gene: 4. This CDR3 spans 14 amino acids. Germline CDR1 is SGHRS and CDR2 is YFSETQ. The CDR3 is CASSLEGAGETQYF. For the CDR3, the DNA is TGCGCCAGCAGCTTGGAGGGGGCCGGGGAGACCCAGTACTTC.

V is TRBV18 and J is TRBJ1-1; 8 bases line up with TRBD1. J was trimmed by 0 bases and V by 5 bases; bases with no gene match: 8. CDR3 length: 16 amino acids. Germline loops: CDR1 KGHSH, CDR2 LQKENI. CDR3 coding DNA: TGTGCCAGCTCAACTCAGGGGGCGCATGTGAACACTGAAGCTTTCTTT. It codes for CASSTQGAHVNTEAFF.

J is TRBJ2-3 and V is TRBV11-2; 9 nucleotides align to TRBD1. Germline CDR1 reads SGHAT; CDR2 reads FQNNGV. This CDR3 is 16 amino acids long. V shed 0 bases, J shed 6 bases, and the junction held 7 bases outside the gene matches. In DNA form, the CDR3 reads TGTGCCAGCAGCTTAGAGACAGGGGGTAGTATGGATACGCAGTATTTT. This encodes CASSLETGGSMDTQYF.

The V call is TRBV2, the J call TRBJ2-2, with unresolved D. Germline loops: CDR1 SNHLY, CDR2 FYNNEI. This CDR3 has 14 residues. The V and J ends lost 4 bases and 0 bases respectively, with 6 bases between them. The CDR3 sequence: CASSATTNTGELFF. For the CDR3, the DNA is TGTGCCAGCAGTGCGACAACGAACACCGGGGAGCTGTTTTTT.

The chain couples TRBV28 to TRBJ1-5, with D unclear. This CDR3 region has 13 residues. V shed 8 bases and J shed 0 bases, with 8 bases lying between them. The germline gives CDR1 MDHEN, CDR2 SYDVKM. CDR3 protein: CASGGNSNQPQHF. The CDR3 DNA reads as TGTGCCAGCGGAGGGAATAGCAATCAGCCCCAGCATTTT.

The V gene is TRBV2, the J gene TRBJ1-5, with unresolved D. Looked up from germline, CDR1 is SNHLY and CDR2 is FYNNEI. This CDR3 region has 17 residues. Trimming pared 3 bases from V and 0 bases from J, leaving 15 bases between. CDR3 in DNA: TGTGCCAGCAGTGATAGTCAAGTGTGGAATAGCAATCAGCCCCAGCATTTT. It encodes CASSDSQVWNSNQPQHF.

The rearrangement joins TRBV10-1 to TRBJ2-7, with D possibly being TRBD2 (6 bases). The CDR3 spans 14 residues. The germline V gene encodes CDR1 WNHNN and CDR2 SYGVQD (reference sequence). Trimming left V 2 bases short and J 2 bases short, with 10 bases between. CDR3 coding DNA: TGCGCCAGCAGTGAGAGTAGCGGAGCCTACGAGCAGTACTTC. Protein sequence: CASSESSGAYEQYF.

V usage is TRBV5-1 and J usage is TRBJ2-3; possible D gene TRBD1, 6 bases. CDR1 is SGHRS, CDR2 YFSETQ, per germline. The length of the CDR3 is 14 residues. V dropped 4 bases and J dropped 0 bases, with 9 bases sitting between them. CDR3 loop: CASSRDRSTDTQYF. CDR3 DNA sequence: TGCGCCAGCAGCCGTGACAGGAGCACAGATACGCAGTATTTT.

J is TRBJ2-5 and V is TRBV18; D uncertain. Germline-derived CDR1 and CDR2 are KGHSH and LQKENI. The CDR3 runs to 15 residues. V gave up 3 bases and J gave up 2 bases, with 13 bases separating them. This CDR3 reads CASSPKTGEQETQYF. The CDR3 DNA follows: TGTGCCAGCTCACCTAAGACTGGAGAACAAGAGACCCAGTACTTC. The full variable domain, its missing parts supplied by reference TRBV18 and TRBJ2-5, is NAGVMQNPRHLVRRRGQEARLRCSPMKGHSHVYWYRQLPEEGLKFMVYLQKENIIDESGMPKERFSAEFPKEGPSILRIQQVVRGDSAAYFCASSPKTGEQETQYFGPGTRLLVL.

This clone was observed a few times. The rearrangement uses TRBV11-1 and TRBJ2-4; perhaps TRBD2 as D (6 bases). Trimming removed 3 bases from V and 9 bases from J, with 12 bases in between. Germline assignment: CDR1 SGHAT and CDR2 FQDESV (reference sequence). The CDR3 spans 13 residues. CDR3 DNA sequence: TGTGCCAGCAGCTTCAAGGGAGGCGGCATTCAGTACTTC. This translates into CASSFKGGGIQYF. Looking up the rest from reference TRBV11-1 and TRBJ2-4 gives the full variable domain: EAEVAQSPRYKITEKSQAVAFWCDPISGHATLYWYRQILGQGPELLVQFQDESVVDDSQLPKDRFSAERLKGVDSTLKIQPAELGDSAMYLCASSFKGGGIQYFGAGTRLSVL.

This chain uses TRBV6-5 with TRBJ2-7; 14 positions agree with TRBD2. V lost 7 bases and J lost 11; bases outside the gene matches: 10. From germline, CDR1 is MNHEY and CDR2 SVGAGI. This CDR3 is 14 amino acids long. The CDR3 sequence is CASKITGLAGVEYF. CDR3 nucleotide sequence: TGTGCCAGCAAGATAACGGGACTAGCGGGAGTGGAGTACTTC.

This chain joins TRBV27 and TRBJ1-2; tentative D call: TRBD1 (6 bases). Trimming pared 3 bases from V and 7 bases from J, leaving 12 bases between. The germline CDR1 and CDR2 sequences are MNHEY and SMNVEV (reference sequence). CDR3 length: 13 amino acids. CDR3 sequence reads: CASSFPGAFGYTF. The CDR3 DNA sequence: TGTGCCAGCAGTTTTCCAGGGGCCTTTGGCTACACCTTC.

CDR3 nucleotide sequence: TGTGCCAGCAGCCAGGGAGCGGGTCGGGGAGATACGCAGTATTTT. This translates into CASSQGAGRGDTQYF. The chain carries TRBV4-2 and TRBJ2-3; weak D call: TRBD2 (6 bases). Trimming left V 3 bases short and J 5 bases short, with 15 bases between. Germline-derived CDR1 and CDR2 are LGHNA and YNFKEQ. The CDR3 has 15 amino acids.

This clone has only one observation. The chain has TRBV5-6 and TRBJ2-3; perhaps D is TRBD1 or TRBD2 (5 bases each). Germline V CDR1 and CDR2: SGHDT, YYEEEE. The V end lost 3 bases, the J end lost 7 bases, and 9 bases lay between the germline ends. This CDR3 is 12 amino acids long. This CDR3 is CASSSGTNTQYF. The CDR3 DNA reads as TGTGCCAGCAGCTCCGGGACGAATACGCAGTATTTT.

The V gene is TRBV11-2, the J gene TRBJ2-1; the match to TRBD2 covers 14 bases. The trim removed 2 bases at V and 9 bases at J, leaving 3 bases unmatched. This CDR3 contains 15 residues. Per germline, CDR1 SGHAT and CDR2 FQNNGV. The CDR3 loop is CASSLPGLAGVEQFF. The DNA for the CDR3 is TGTGCCAGCAGCTTACCGGGACTAGCGGGAGTTGAGCAGTTCTTC.

The V gene is TRBV6-7, the J gene TRBJ2-2; 7 bases align to TRBD2. TRBV6-7 is designated an ORF whose function remains uncertain. Unmatched junction bases numbered 2, after V lost 4 bases and J lost 0 bases. The CDR3 has 15 residues. In DNA, the CDR3 is TGTGCCAGCAGTTTTGGACTAGCGAACACCGGGGAGCTGTTTTTT. Translating it yields CASSFGLANTGELFF.

This clone was seen a few times. The chain uses TRBV7-9 and TRBJ1-1, with D unclear. Trimming took 1 base from V and 4 from J, leaving 13 bases between them. The CDR3 covers 15 residues. Germline assignment: CDR1 SEHNR and CDR2 FQNEAQ (reference sequence). The CDR3 is CASSLDLGSGTEAFF. CDR3 nucleotide sequence: TGTGCCAGCAGCTTAGACCTGGGGTCCGGCACTGAAGCTTTCTTT.

The chain joins TRBV28 to TRBJ1-1, with D possibly TRBD1 on 5 matching bases. Germline-derived CDR1 and CDR2 are MDHEN and SYDVKM. This CDR3 is built from 14 residues. Trimming stripped 5 bases from V and 0 bases from J, with 10 bases between. CDR3 DNA sequence: TGTGCCAGCAGTCCCGGGACGGTGAACACTGAAGCTTTCTTT. Encoded protein: CASSPGTVNTEAFF.

The V call is TRBV5-8, the J call TRBJ1-4; D is undetermined. This CDR3 has 16 residues. Germline CDR1 is SGHTS and CDR2 is YDEGEE. V lost 0 bases to trimming and J lost 7 bases, with 16 bases between them. The CDR3 spells CASSLGVGNDGEKLFF. In DNA form, the CDR3 reads TGTGCCAGCAGCTTGGGCGTGGGGAATGATGGTGAAAAACTGTTTTTT.

Comments on this clone: At one of its ends the junction is not consistent with the germline gene, which may arise from a read error. This chain connects TRBV9 to TRBJ2-2; tentative D call: TRBD2 (5 bases). The length of the CDR3 is 17 residues. Germline V gene data show CDR1 as SGDLS and CDR2 as YYNGEE. As DNA, the CDR3 is TGTGCCAGCAGCGCCCTGAGTCAAGCGGAAAACACTGGGGAGCTGTTTTTT. This translates into CASSALSQAENTGELFF.